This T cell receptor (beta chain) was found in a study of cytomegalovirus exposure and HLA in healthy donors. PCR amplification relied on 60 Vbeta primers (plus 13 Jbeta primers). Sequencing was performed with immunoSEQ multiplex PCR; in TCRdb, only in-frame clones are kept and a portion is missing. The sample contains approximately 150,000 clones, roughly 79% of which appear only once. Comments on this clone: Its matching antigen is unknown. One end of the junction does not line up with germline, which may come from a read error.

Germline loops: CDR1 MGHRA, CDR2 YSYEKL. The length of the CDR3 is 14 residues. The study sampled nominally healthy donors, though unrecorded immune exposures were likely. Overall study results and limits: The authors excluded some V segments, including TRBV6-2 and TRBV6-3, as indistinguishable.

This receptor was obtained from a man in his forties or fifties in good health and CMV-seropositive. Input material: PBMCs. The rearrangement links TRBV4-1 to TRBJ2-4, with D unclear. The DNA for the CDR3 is TGCTCCAGCAGCCAACCGCGGACCAAAAACATTCAGTACTTC. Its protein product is CSSSQPRTKNIQYF.